The clone carrying this T cell receptor beta chain came up once. This record comes from a study of shared clonotypes between healthy human individuals. The assay was immunoSEQ multiplex PCR, and TCRdb's table has in-frame clones only and misses some. In the table there are roughly 2.2 million clones, 85% to 95% of which are singletons. The germline gives CDR1 SGHTA, CDR2 FQGTGA. The CDR3 length is 16 residues. With 5 bases removed from V and 0 bases from J, the gap between germline ends came to 16 bases. This chain uses TRBV7-3 with TRBJ1-1; D may be TRBD1 (6 bases). The sample taken for sequencing was naive CD4+ T cells from PBMCs. As to subset: CD45RA+ positively selected. The clonotype comes from a man between 18 and 35 years old in good health. Some clones in this sample may be carry-over from other donors' samples. The CDR3 sequence: CASSRTGQTLNTEAFF. CDR3 nucleotide sequence: TGTGCCAGCAGCCGAACTGGACAGACCTTGAACACTGAAGCTTTCTTT.